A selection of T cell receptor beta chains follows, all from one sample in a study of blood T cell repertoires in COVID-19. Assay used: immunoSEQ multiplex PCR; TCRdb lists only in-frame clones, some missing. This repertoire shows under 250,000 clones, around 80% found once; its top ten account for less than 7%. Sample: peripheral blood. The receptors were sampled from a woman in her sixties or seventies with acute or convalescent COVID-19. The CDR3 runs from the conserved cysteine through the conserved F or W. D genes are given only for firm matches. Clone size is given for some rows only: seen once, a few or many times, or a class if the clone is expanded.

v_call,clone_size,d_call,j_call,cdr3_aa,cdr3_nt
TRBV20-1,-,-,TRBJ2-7,CSASPSGPSYEQYF,TGCAGTGCTAGTCCCAGCGGACCCTCCTACGAGCAGTACTTC
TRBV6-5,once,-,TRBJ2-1,CASTQVYNEQFF,TGTGCCAGCACCCAGGTATACAATGAGCAGTTCTTC
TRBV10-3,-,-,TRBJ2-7,CATGSTYEQYF,TGTGCCACCGGTTCGACCTACGAGCAGTACTTC
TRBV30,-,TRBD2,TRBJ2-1,CACPSGSVYEQFF,TGTGCCTGCCCCAGCGGGAGTGTCTATGAGCAGTTCTTC
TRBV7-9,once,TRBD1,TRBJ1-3,CASSLPLTGTGGNTIYF,TGTGCCAGCAGCTTACCCCTCACCGGGACAGGGGGGAACACCATATATTTT
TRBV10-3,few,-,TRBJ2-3,CAISDPPGNADTQYF,TGTGCCATCAGTGACCCCCCCGGGAATGCAGATACGCAGTATTTT
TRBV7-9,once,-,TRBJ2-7,CASSRSSYEQYF,TGTGCCAGCAGCCGGAGCTCCTACGAGCAGTACTTC
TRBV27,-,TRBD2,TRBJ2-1,CASSSLAGLTTDEQFF,TGTGCCAGCAGTTCCCTAGCGGGATTGACGACCGATGAGCAGTTCTTC
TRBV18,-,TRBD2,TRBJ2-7,CASSPGLAGGPGSYEQYF,TGTGCCAGCTCCCCAGGACTAGCGGGAGGGCCGGGGTCCTACGAGCAGTACTTC
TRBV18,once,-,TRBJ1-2,CASSGTRDEGYTF,TGTGCCAGCTCCGGGACAAGGGATGAGGGCTACACCTTC
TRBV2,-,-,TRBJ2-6,CASSDDWGGGAANVLTF,TGTGCCAGCAGTGATGATTGGGGGGGCGGGGCGGCCAACGTCCTGACTTTC
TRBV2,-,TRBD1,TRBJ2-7,CASKWDRDRDYEQYF,TGTGCCAGCAAATGGGACCGGGACAGGGACTACGAGCAGTACTTC
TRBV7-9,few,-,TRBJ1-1,CASSPEGDEAFF,TGTGCCAGCAGCCCCGAGGGAGACGAAGCTTTCTTT
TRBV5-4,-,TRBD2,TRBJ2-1,CASSRGLAGASASYNEQFF,TGTGCCAGCAGCCGGGGACTAGCGGGAGCCTCAGCCTCCTACAATGAGCAGTTCTTC
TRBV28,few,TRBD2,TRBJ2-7,CASSSAGLAGVREGEQYF,TGTGCCAGCAGTTCGGCGGGACTAGCGGGAGTACGAGAGGGCGAGCAGTACTTC
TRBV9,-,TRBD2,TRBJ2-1,CASSASGLTYNEQFF,TGTGCCAGCAGCGCCTCGGGACTAACCTACAATGAGCAGTTCTTC
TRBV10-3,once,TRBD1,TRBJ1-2,CAIMGQGGGYTF,TGTGCCATCATGGGACAGGGAGGTGGCTACACCTTC
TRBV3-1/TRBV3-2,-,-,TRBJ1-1,CASSQGSGLNTEAFF,TGTGCCAGCAGCCAAGGGTCAGGGTTGAACACTGAAGCTTTCTTT
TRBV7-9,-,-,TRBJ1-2,CASSLAETGTQDGYTF,TGTGCCAGCAGCTTAGCGGAGACCGGGACACAGGATGGCTACACCTTC
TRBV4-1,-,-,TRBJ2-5,CASSLTGYQETQYF,TGCGCCAGCAGTCTGACTGGGTACCAAGAGACCCAGTACTTC
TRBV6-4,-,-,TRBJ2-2,CASSDTAAGELFF,TGTGCCAGCAGTGATACAGCGGCCGGGGAGCTGTTTTTT
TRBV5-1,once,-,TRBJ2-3,CASSFESTDTQYF,TGCGCCAGCAGCTTTGAGAGCACAGATACGCAGTATTTT
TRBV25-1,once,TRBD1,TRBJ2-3,CASSEGQGTDTQYF,TGTGCCAGCAGTGAAGGACAGGGCACAGATACGCAGTATTTT
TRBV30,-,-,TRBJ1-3,CAWSNSQGNTIYF,TGTGCCTGGAGCAACTCTCAAGGAAACACCATATATTTT
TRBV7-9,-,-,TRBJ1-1,CASSFYRMNTEAFF,TGTGCCAGCAGCTTTTACAGGATGAACACTGAAGCTTTCTTT
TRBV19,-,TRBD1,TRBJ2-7,CASRYRDRGYEQYF,TGTGCCAGTAGGTACCGGGACAGGGGATACGAGCAGTACTTC
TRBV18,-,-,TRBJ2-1,CASSPLPSSYNEQFF,TGTGCCAGCTCACCCCTCCCGAGCTCCTACAATGAGCAGTTCTTC
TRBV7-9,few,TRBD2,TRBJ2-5,CASSSLRGEREETQYF,TGTGCCAGCAGCTCACTTCGGGGGGAGCGGGAAGAGACCCAGTACTTC
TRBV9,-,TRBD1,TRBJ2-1,CASSVGAGLGGGEQFF,TGTGCCAGCAGCGTAGGAGCAGGTTTAGGGGGCGGGGAGCAGTTCTTC